A selection of T cell receptor beta chains follows, all from one sample in a study of T-cell reconstitution after alpha-beta-depleted transplantation in children. TCRdb reprocessed the PCR reads via MiXCR and lists one record per CDR3 protein. The sample carries some 78,000 distinct CDR3 sequences, 13% to 15% recorded once. Material: PBMCs, mostly from graft donor cells, obtained 180 days after TCRalphabeta/CD19-depleted stem cell transplant. The source of these receptors is a male patient between 2 and 10 years old who had a stem cell transplant for acute lymphoblastic leukemia, so the T cells may come from the graft donor. CDR3s include the opening cysteine and the closing phenylalanine or tryptophan. D genes are given only for firm matches. Some rows have no size entry. The others give once, few or many, or a class for an expanded clone.

d_gene,v_gene,j_gene,abundance,CDR3aa,CDR3nt
.,TRBV20-1,TRBJ1-2,few,CSQDGGYTF,TGCAGTCAGGACGGCGGCTACACCTTC
.,TRBV7-9,TRBJ2-5,.,CASSPQLSRETQYF,TGTGCCAGCAGCCCCCAGCTCAGTAGAGAGACCCAGTACTTC
.,TRBV20-1,TRBJ2-2,many,CSASELRVGELFF,TGCAGTGCTAGTGAACTACGCGTCGGGGAGCTGTTTTTT
.,TRBV7-2,TRBJ1-4,.,CASSSSLGELFF,TGTGCCAGCAGCTCCTCGCTTGGAGAACTGTTTTTT
TRBD1,TRBV15,TRBJ1-5,many,CATSRSRQGGQPQHF,TGTGCCACCAGCAGATCCCGACAGGGAGGTCAGCCCCAGCATTTT
.,TRBV20-1,TRBJ2-5,many,CSAAGSGQETQYF,TGCAGTGCTGCGGGTAGCGGTCAAGAGACCCAGTACTTC
.,TRBV6-5,TRBJ2-5,.,CASSYLRWGTSGETQYF,TGTGCCAGCAGTTACCTCCGGTGGGGGACTTCTGGGGAGACCCAGTACTTC
.,TRBV12-3/TRBV12-4,TRBJ2-6,.,CASSFYDRISGANVLTF,TGTGCCAGCAGTTTTTACGACCGGATCTCTGGGGCCAACGTCCTGACTTTC
.,TRBV29-1,TRBJ2-1,few,CSVGPNEQFF,TGCAGCGTGGGACCCAATGAGCAGTTCTTC
.,TRBV11-2,TRBJ1-5,.,CASSLDHAQPQHF,TGTGCCAGCAGCTTAGATCATGCTCAGCCCCAGCATTTT
TRBD1,TRBV19,TRBJ1-5,once,CASLGTAKLSNQPQHF,TGTGCCAGCCTCGGGACAGCCAAACTTAGCAATCAGCCCCAGCATTTT
.,TRBV29-1,TRBJ1-1,few,CSVTSRQSRTEAFF,TGCAGCGTCACTTCCCGACAGTCAAGAACTGAAGCTTTCTTT
.,TRBV9,TRBJ1-3,.,CASYRAGISGNTIYF,TGTGCCAGTTACAGGGCGGGGATCTCTGGAAACACCATATATTTT
.,TRBV9,TRBJ2-3,few,CASSGGGTQYF,TGTGCCAGCAGCGGGGGAGGTACGCAGTATTTT
.,TRBV27,TRBJ2-5,.,CASSPLRGTQYF,TGTGCCAGCAGCCCTCTCCGGGGGACCCAGTACTTC
TRBD1,TRBV27,TRBJ2-7,.,CASSFGQGKPYEQYF,TGTGCCAGCAGTTTCGGACAGGGCAAGCCCTACGAGCAGTACTTC
TRBD2,TRBV7-8,TRBJ2-5,many,CASSLGLGETQYF,TGTGCCAGCAGTTTGGGACTAGGAGAGACCCAGTACTTC
.,TRBV7-6,TRBJ2-1,many,CASSLGRTPIF,TGTGCCAGCAGCTTAGGGCGGACCCCGATCTTC
TRBD1,TRBV18,TRBJ1-1,.,CASSPLSGAGGAFF,TGTGCCAGCTCACCTCTAAGTGGGGCAGGGGGAGCTTTCTTT
TRBD1,TRBV20-1,TRBJ2-7,few,CSVPGQASYEQYF,TGCAGTGTCCCGGGACAGGCCTCCTACGAGCAGTACTTC
.,TRBV24-1,TRBJ2-2,.,CATGGDRPNTGELFF,TGTGCCACCGGGGGGGACAGGCCTAACACCGGGGAGCTGTTTTTT
TRBD1,TRBV7-2,TRBJ2-4,.,CASSSDRGLRNIQYF,TGTGCCAGCAGCTCGGACAGGGGGCTTAGAAACATTCAGTACTTC
.,TRBV5-1,TRBJ1-1,.,CASSLFRWNTEAFF,TGCGCCAGCAGCTTGTTCCGCTGGAACACTGAAGCTTTCTTT
.,TRBV13,TRBJ2-2,.,CASRGGGGSRGELFF,TGTGCCAGCCGAGGGGGAGGGGGCTCACGCGGGGAGCTGTTTTTT
TRBD1,TRBV20-1,TRBJ1-1,.,CRPDREAFF,TGCAGGCCCGACAGGGAGGCTTTCTTT
.,TRBV7-9,TRBJ1-1,.,CASSLERRTEAFF,TGTGCCAGCAGCTTGGAAAGGCGCACTGAAGCTTTCTTT
TRBD1,TRBV7-2,TRBJ1-3,few,CASSIQGGKGDTIYF,TGTGCCAGCAGCATTCAGGGGGGCAAGGGGGACACCATATATTTT
.,TRBV20-1,TRBJ2-5,few,CSASISEETQYF,TGCAGTGCTAGTATTAGCGAAGAGACCCAGTACTTC
.,TRBV7-3,TRBJ1-1,few,CASSLGSWTEAFF,TGTGCCAGCAGCTTGGGGAGTTGGACTGAAGCTTTCTTT
.,TRBV4-2,TRBJ2-5,.,CASSQNARAGSEETQYF,TGTGCCAGCAGCCAAAATGCTCGCGCGGGGAGTGAAGAGACCCAGTACTTC
.,TRBV5-1,TRBJ2-7,many,CASILTPYEQYF,TGCGCCAGCATCCTAACTCCTTACGAGCAGTACTTC
.,TRBV6-5,TRBJ1-2,few,CASSKGYGYTF,TGTGCCAGCAGTAAAGGGTATGGCTACACCTTC
.,TRBV7-3,TRBJ2-2,many,CASSSVGIGELFF,TGTGCCAGCAGCTCTGTGGGGATCGGGGAGCTGTTTTTT
TRBD2,TRBV28,TRBJ2-5,few,CASSLTSGIPRETQYF,TGTGCCAGCAGCCTCACTAGCGGCATTCCCCGGGAGACCCAGTACTTC
.,TRBV10-3,TRBJ1-4,.,CAISESRAELFF,TGTGCCATCAGTGAGTCGAGGGCCGAACTGTTTTTT
.,TRBV25-1,TRBJ2-7,few,CASSDRGLFHSYEQYF,TGTGCCAGCAGTGACAGGGGCCTTTTCCACTCCTACGAGCAGTACTTC
TRBD1,TRBV12-3/TRBV12-4,TRBJ1-2,few,CASSLVQGGGSYGYTF,TGTGCCAGCAGTTTGGTACAGGGGGGAGGCTCCTATGGCTACACCTTC
.,TRBV5-1,TRBJ2-7,many,CASSLRQGQGQYF,TGCGCCAGCAGCTTGCGACAAGGGCAGGGGCAGTACTTC
.,TRBV15,TRBJ2-7,.,CATSRDSGNEQYF,TGTGCCACCAGCAGAGATTCGGGGAACGAGCAGTACTTC
TRBD2,TRBV20-1,TRBJ2-3,.,CSALIPGLASTDTQYF,TGCAGTGCTCTGATTCCGGGACTAGCTAGCACAGATACGCAGTATTTT
.,TRBV24-1,TRBJ2-5,.,CATSDSTRGGETQYF,TGTGCCACCAGTGATTCGACGCGAGGGGGAGAGACCCAGTACTTC
TRBD2,TRBV7-2,TRBJ2-1,.,CASSLEPGLAGNEQFF,TGTGCCAGCAGCTTAGAACCCGGACTAGCAGGTAATGAGCAGTTCTTC
.,TRBV5-6,TRBJ2-2,.,CATTVHSNTGELFF,TGTGCCACCACGGTTCATTCGAACACCGGGGAGCTGTTTTTT
TRBD2,TRBV20-1,TRBJ2-3,few,CSASPRGARTDTQYF,TGCAGTGCTAGCCCGCGGGGGGCCCGCACAGATACGCAGTATTTT
.,TRBV18,TRBJ1-5,.,CASSPNQKGGVSNQPQHF,TGTGCCAGCTCACCTAACCAAAAGGGAGGAGTGAGCAATCAGCCCCAGCATTTT
TRBD1,TRBV7-2,TRBJ2-7,.,CASSLGGTGNEQYF,TGTGCCAGCAGCTTAGGGGGGACAGGGAACGAGCAGTACTTC
TRBD2,TRBV27,TRBJ2-2,many,CASSLSRTSGTGELFF,TGTGCCAGCAGTTTATCGAGGACTAGCGGGACCGGGGAGCTGTTTTTT
.,TRBV20-1,TRBJ2-6,many,CSARIGSSGANVLTF,TGCAGTGCTAGAATCGGTAGCTCTGGGGCCAACGTCCTGACTTTC
TRBD1,TRBV5-1,TRBJ2-7,few,CASSQVQGAAEQYF,TGCGCCAGCAGCCAAGTACAGGGGGCTGCCGAGCAGTACTTC
.,TRBV12-3/TRBV12-4,TRBJ2-1,few,CASSVSETTYNEQFF,TGTGCCAGCAGCGTTAGCGAGACAACCTACAATGAGCAGTTCTTC
TRBD2,TRBV12-3/TRBV12-4,TRBJ2-1,.,CASSPGLAGLNEQFF,TGTGCCAGCAGTCCCGGACTAGCGGGCCTCAATGAGCAGTTCTTC
.,TRBV7-9,TRBJ2-3,.,CASSLAGTKDTQYF,TGTGCCAGCAGCTTAGCGGGGACCAAGGATACGCAGTATTTT
TRBD2,TRBV10-3,TRBJ2-7,few,CAIGWAGEIYEQYF,TGTGCCATCGGGTGGGCGGGAGAAATCTACGAGCAGTACTTC
.,TRBV5-1,TRBJ1-2,.,CASSLAGVNYGYTF,TGCGCCAGCTCCCTCGCAGGCGTGAACTATGGCTACACCTTC
.,TRBV9,TRBJ1-2,few,CASSVAAGGYTF,TGTGCCAGCAGCGTAGCTGCAGGCGGCTACACCTTC
.,TRBV7-2,TRBJ1-1,few,CASSLVHRGNTEAFF,TGTGCCAGCAGCTTAGTCCATCGGGGCAACACTGAAGCTTTCTTT
TRBD2,TRBV7-6,TRBJ2-1,many,CASSLVGGFYNEQFF,TGTGCCAGCAGCTTAGTGGGGGGGTTCTACAATGAGCAGTTCTTC
.,TRBV4-3,TRBJ2-7,.,CASSPRTGSYLGNDEQYF,TGCGCCAGCAGCCCCCGAACGGGTTCATATCTAGGGAATGACGAGCAGTACTTC
.,TRBV28,TRBJ2-7,few,CASRDFYEQYF,TGTGCCAGCAGGGACTTCTACGAGCAGTACTTC